This TCR beta chain was documented in a study of T cell responses to AZD1222 COVID-19 vaccine. Clones were sequenced by immunoSEQ multiplex PCR, and TCRdb holds only the in-frame ones, with some missing. Among 120,000 to 150,000 clones, approximately 90% were seen once, and the ten largest hold roughly 3.9%. The specimen comprised peripheral blood, sampled 28 days after the second AZD1222 dose. This TCR came from an adult who received the AZD1222 COVID-19 vaccine.

CDR3 nucleotide sequence: TGTGCCAGCAGCCCGAGGCTCACTAATGAAAAACTGTTTTTT. Translated, it gives CASSPRLTNEKLFF. The V call is TRBV11-3, the J call TRBJ1-4; D gene ambiguous. CDR1 SGHNT and CDR2 YENEEA come from the germline V gene. This CDR3 comprises 14 residues. The V and J ends lost 5 bases and 2 bases respectively, with 9 bases between them.